A selection of T cell receptor beta chains follows, all from one sample in a study of blood T cell repertoires in COVID-19. Only in-frame clones appear in the TCRdb table, and some are missing; sequencing was by immunoSEQ multiplex PCR. The sample consists of 50,000 to 60,000 clones, roughly 86% of them appearing once. The sample comprised peripheral blood. The receptor set was obtained from a human donor with active COVID-19. The donor label of this sample is uncertain. Both conserved end residues are part of each CDR3. A D gene is named only where the DNA matches it firmly. Clone size is shown for a subset of rows, as once, few, many or a class of expanded clone.

clone_size	d_call	j_call	v_call	cdr3_nt	cdr3_aa
-	TRBD1	TRBJ1-1	TRBV28	TGTGCCAGCAGTATGACAGGGAATCGTAGGGCTTTCTTT	CASSMTGNRRAFF
-	TRBD1	TRBJ1-5	TRBV27	TGTGCCAGCAGTCGGACAGGGAGCAATCAGCCCCAGCATTTT	CASSRTGSNQPQHF
-	TRBD1	TRBJ1-6	TRBV10-3	TGTGCCATCAGTTCCCCGGGACAGGGAGGTTCACCCCTCCACTTT	CAISSPGQGGSPLHF
-	-	TRBJ2-5	TRBV6-2/TRBV6-3	TGTGCCAGCAGTTACGGGGGCGGAGAGACCCAGTACTTC	CASSYGGGETQYF
-	TRBD1	TRBJ1-2	TRBV28	TGTGCCAGCAGTTCCGGGACAGGAGACTATGGCTACACCTTC	CASSSGTGDYGYTF
-	-	TRBJ2-5	TRBV5-1	TGCGCCAGCAGCTTGATGGCGGGATACGGGAGAGAGACCCAGTACTTC	CASSLMAGYGRETQYF
-	TRBD1	TRBJ1-6	TRBV27	TGTGCCAGCAGTTTATCCACCACAGGGGGTGGATATTCACCCCTCCACTTT	CASSLSTTGGGYSPLHF
-	TRBD1	TRBJ2-2	TRBV4-1	TGCGCCAGCAGCCTAGGGACAGCTAACACCGGGGAGCTGTTTTTT	CASSLGTANTGELFF
-	TRBD2	TRBJ2-7	TRBV2	TGTGCCAGCAGCCTATTTAGCGGGGGGGCCGGCTACGAGCAGTACTTC	CASSLFSGGAGYEQYF
-	TRBD1	TRBJ1-2	TRBV5-1	TGCGCCAGCAGCTTGGGAGGGGGCAACTATGGCTACACCTTC	CASSLGGGNYGYTF
-	TRBD1	TRBJ1-5	TRBV28	TGTGCCAGCAGTACAGGGGGCCGGAGCAATCAGCCCCAGCATTTT	CASSTGGRSNQPQHF
once	-	TRBJ1-3	TRBV5-1	TGCGCCAGCAGCCGTGATCCCGGGGGTATTCCCGGAAACACCATATATTTT	CASSRDPGGIPGNTIYF
-	-	TRBJ2-7	TRBV2	TGTGCCAGCAGGACAACAGGAGGGGGGGCACAGCAGTACTTC	CASRTTGGGAQQYF
-	-	TRBJ1-2	TRBV4-1	TGCGCCAGCAGCCAAGACGGGTTGAACTATGGCTACACCTTC	CASSQDGLNYGYTF
-	TRBD2	TRBJ2-1	TRBV9	TGTGCCAGCAGCGTAGCTCAGGGCGGGGGGGCCAATTTATTCTTC	CASSVAQGGGANLFF
-	-	TRBJ2-1	TRBV5-1	TGCGCCAGCAGCTTGTTAGATGCTACCTACAATGAGCAGTTCTTC	CASSLLDATYNEQFF
-	-	TRBJ1-2	TRBV6-5	TGTGCCAGCAGTTACGGGCAGGACTATGGCTACACCTTC	CASSYGQDYGYTF
-	TRBD2	TRBJ2-7	TRBV24-1	TGTGCCACCAGTGATGCTACTAGCGGCTCCTACGAGCAGTACTTC	CATSDATSGSYEQYF
-	TRBD1	TRBJ1-1	TRBV12-3/TRBV12-4	TGTGCCAGCAGGGCTACAGGGGCGTCGAGAGCTTTCTTT	CASRATGASRAFF
once	-	TRBJ2-1	TRBV24-1	TGTGCCACCAGTGATTTACCTACCCTGAACAATGAGCAGTTCTTC	CATSDLPTLNNEQFF
-	TRBD1	TRBJ1-2	TRBV5-6	TGTGCCAGCAGCTTGGTTGGACAGGGGGCTAGCTATGGCTACACCTTC	CASSLVGQGASYGYTF
-	TRBD1	TRBJ2-7	TRBV5-1	TGCGCCAGCAGCTCCGGGACAGGGGTGTCCGAGCAGTACTTC	CASSSGTGVSEQYF
-	TRBD1	TRBJ2-1	TRBV28	TGTGCCAGCAGTCCCTACTCCGGGACAGGTTACAATGAGCAGTTCTTC	CASSPYSGTGYNEQFF
-	TRBD1	TRBJ1-2	TRBV9	TGTGCCAGCAGCCCGGGACAGGTGGGCCTCTTCTATGGCTACACCTTC	CASSPGQVGLFYGYTF
-	TRBD2	TRBJ2-3	TRBV2	TGTGCCAGCAGTACCGGGACTAGCGGGGGCACAGATACGCAGTATTTT	CASSTGTSGGTDTQYF
-	TRBD2	TRBJ2-5	TRBV7-2	TGTGCCAGCAGCTTAGTAGTTGGGGCGGGAGCACCTTCTCAAGAGACCCAGTACTTC	CASSLVVGAGAPSQETQYF
-	TRBD1	TRBJ2-7	TRBV7-6	TGTGCCAGCAGCTTAGTACAGGGGACCTCCTACGAGCAGTACTTC	CASSLVQGTSYEQYF
-	TRBD1	TRBJ2-2	TRBV7-9	TGTGCCAGCAGCTTCCTGGGACAGGGATTCGCCGGGGAGCTGTTTTTT	CASSFLGQGFAGELFF
-	-	TRBJ2-5	TRBV5-8	TGTGCCAGCAGCCCCACCTCTACAGGGATTGTCTCGTACCAAGAGACCCAGTACTTC	CASSPTSTGIVSYQETQYF
-	TRBD2	TRBJ2-3	TRBV4-2	TGTGCCAGCAGCCAAGGACTAGCGATCACAGATACGCAGTATTTT	CASSQGLAITDTQYF
-	TRBD1	TRBJ2-2	TRBV10-1	TGCGCCAGCAGGGGACAGGGGGCCGGGGAGCTGTTTTTT	CASRGQGAGELFF
-	TRBD1	TRBJ1-5	TRBV2	TGTGCCAGCAGCCGGGACAGGGGGCCTGGTAATCAGCCCCAGCATTTT	CASSRDRGPGNQPQHF
-	-	TRBJ2-7	TRBV20-1	TGCAGTGCTAGTACAGGCGATTACGAGCAGTACTTC	CSASTGDYEQYF
-	-	TRBJ1-5	TRBV6-5	TGTGCCAGCAACCGACCAAAGCGCCATAATCAGCCCCAGCATTTT	CASNRPKRHNQPQHF
-	-	TRBJ2-7	TRBV2	TGTGCCAGCATTGCCTTAGCCTCCTACGAGCAGTACTTC	CASIALASYEQYF
-	TRBD2	TRBJ2-1	TRBV19	TGTGCCAGTAGTGCGGTTACTAGCGGGAGGGGAAATGAGCAGTTCTTC	CASSAVTSGRGNEQFF
-	-	TRBJ2-3	TRBV7-8	TGTGCCAGCCGTGACTACAATACGCAGTATTTT	CASRDYNTQYF
-	-	TRBJ1-6	TRBV7-2	TGTGCCAGCAGCTTAGGTGGAGTGAGCTCCTATAATTCACCCCTCCACTTT	CASSLGGVSSYNSPLHF
-	-	TRBJ1-4	TRBV5-8	TGTGCCAGCAGCTTGGCGGACATTGAAAAACTGTTTTTT	CASSLADIEKLFF
-	-	TRBJ2-3	TRBV19	TGTGCCAGTAGTACTAGCGTGAACACAGATACGCAGTATTTT	CASSTSVNTDTQYF
-	-	TRBJ2-1	TRBV19	TGTGCCAGTAGTATGCGAGACCTGCGGGTTATGAAGCAGTTCTTC	CASSMRDLRVMKQFF
once	-	TRBJ1-6	TRBV18	TGTGCCAGCTCACCATTAGACAGGAATAATTCACCCCTCCACTTT	CASSPLDRNNSPLHF
-	-	TRBJ2-2	TRBV4-1	TGCGCCAGCAGCCAAGACCGAGAGCGAACGAACACCGGGGAGCTGTTTTTT	CASSQDRERTNTGELFF
few	TRBD1	TRBJ1-4	TRBV12-3/TRBV12-4	TGTGCCAGCACTCGGACAGGGTCCGAAAAACTGTTTTTT	CASTRTGSEKLFF
-	TRBD2	TRBJ2-3	TRBV7-2	TGTGCCAGCAGCTTAGTTGCGGGAGCCTGGACAGATACGCAGTATTTT	CASSLVAGAWTDTQYF
-	TRBD2	TRBJ2-5	TRBV19	TGTGCCAGTAGTATACTTGGGGAGGGTCGAGAGACCCAGTACTTC	CASSILGEGRETQYF
once	TRBD2	TRBJ2-5	TRBV5-6	TGTGCCAGCACCTCCGGTGGGAGGGCCCCGTCGGAGACCCAGTACTTC	CASTSGGRAPSETQYF
-	-	TRBJ2-1	TRBV5-1	TGCGCCAGCAGCTTGCAGGGGATGGGGAATGAGCAGTTCTTC	CASSLQGMGNEQFF
-	TRBD2	TRBJ2-1	TRBV28	TGTGCCAGCAGAACCGGACTAGGGGAGTTCTTC	CASRTGLGEFF
-	TRBD2	TRBJ2-3	TRBV5-1	TGCGCCAGCAGCTGGGGGACTAGCGGAGGCACAGATACGCAGTATTTT	CASSWGTSGGTDTQYF
once	TRBD1	TRBJ1-4	TRBV5-4	TGTGCCAGCAGCTTATGGGACAGGGGAGAAAAACTGTTTTTT	CASSLWDRGEKLFF
once	-	TRBJ2-7	TRBV5-1	TGCGCCAGCAGCGCGGGACCATTCTACGAGCAGTACTTC	CASSAGPFYEQYF
few	TRBD2	TRBJ2-2	TRBV6-1	TGTGCCAGCAGTGAAGCCGCCGGGGGGGGGCGCGGCACCGGGGAGCTGTTTTTT	CASSEAAGGGRGTGELFF